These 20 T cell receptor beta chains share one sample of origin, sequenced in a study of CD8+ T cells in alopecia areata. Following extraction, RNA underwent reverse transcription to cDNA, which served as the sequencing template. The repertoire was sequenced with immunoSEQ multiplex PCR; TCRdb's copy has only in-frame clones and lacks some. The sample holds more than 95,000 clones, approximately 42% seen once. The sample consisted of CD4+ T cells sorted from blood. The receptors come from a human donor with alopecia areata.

Here the CDR3 reads CASSFGGHSYEQYF. The DNA for the CDR3 is TGTGCCAGCAGCTTTGGCGGGCACTCCTACGAGCAGTACTTC. The V call is TRBV7-9, the J call TRBJ2-7; D is perhaps TRBD2 (5 bases). Germline values: CDR1 SEHNR, CDR2 FQNEAQ (reference sequence). V was trimmed by 3 bases and J by 0 bases, leaving 9 bases between them. The CDR3 sequence is 14 residues long.

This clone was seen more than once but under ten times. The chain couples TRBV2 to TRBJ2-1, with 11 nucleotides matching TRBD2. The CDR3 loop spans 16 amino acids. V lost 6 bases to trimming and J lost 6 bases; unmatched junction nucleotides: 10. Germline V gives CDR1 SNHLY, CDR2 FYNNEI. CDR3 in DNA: TGTGCCAGCAGAGAACCGGGACTAGCGGCGATCAATGAGCAGTTCTTC. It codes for CASREPGLAAINEQFF.

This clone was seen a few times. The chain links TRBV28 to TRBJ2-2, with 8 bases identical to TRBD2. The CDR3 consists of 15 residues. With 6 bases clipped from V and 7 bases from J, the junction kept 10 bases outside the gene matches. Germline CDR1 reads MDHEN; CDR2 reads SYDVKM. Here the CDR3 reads CASRRSGLVGGELFF. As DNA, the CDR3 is TGTGCCAGCAGACGCTCGGGACTAGTGGGCGGGGAGCTGTTTTTT.

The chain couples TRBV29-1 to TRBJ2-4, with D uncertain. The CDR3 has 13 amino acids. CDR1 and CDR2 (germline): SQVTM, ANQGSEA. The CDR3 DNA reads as TGCAGTGCCTCGGGCGTCAATGGGGACATTCAGTACTTC. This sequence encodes CSASGVNGDIQYF.

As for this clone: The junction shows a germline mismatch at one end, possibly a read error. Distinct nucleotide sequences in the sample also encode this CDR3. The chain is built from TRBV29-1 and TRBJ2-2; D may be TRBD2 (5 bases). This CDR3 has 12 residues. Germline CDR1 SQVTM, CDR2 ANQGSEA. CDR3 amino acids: CSVDYRTGELFF. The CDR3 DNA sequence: TGCAGCGTTGACTACCGTACCGGGGAGTTGTTTTTT.

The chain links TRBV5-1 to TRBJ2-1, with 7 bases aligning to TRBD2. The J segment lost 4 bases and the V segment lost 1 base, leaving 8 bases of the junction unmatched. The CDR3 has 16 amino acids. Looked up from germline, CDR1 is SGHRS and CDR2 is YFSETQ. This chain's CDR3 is CASSLSFGEGYNEQFF. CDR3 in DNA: TGCGCCAGCAGCTTGTCTTTCGGGGAGGGGTACAATGAGCAGTTCTTC.

The CDR3 DNA sequence: TGTGCCAGCACTCAGAGGGCGACTAGCTCCAATGAGCAGTTCTTC. The encoded protein is CASTQRATSSNEQFF. The chain uses TRBV27 and TRBJ2-1; 7 positions agree with TRBD2. CDR3 length: 15 amino acids. Per the germline V gene, CDR1 is MNHEY and CDR2 is SMNVEV (reference sequence). Losses at the gene ends were 7 bases for V and 6 bases for J; bases not matched to a gene: 12.

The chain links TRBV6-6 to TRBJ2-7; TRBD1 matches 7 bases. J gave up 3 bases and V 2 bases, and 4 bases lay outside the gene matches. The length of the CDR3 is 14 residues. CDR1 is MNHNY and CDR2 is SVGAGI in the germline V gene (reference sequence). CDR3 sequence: CASSYPGQSYEQYF. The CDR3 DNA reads TGTGCCAGCAGTTACCCGGGACAGAGCTACGAGCAGTACTTC.

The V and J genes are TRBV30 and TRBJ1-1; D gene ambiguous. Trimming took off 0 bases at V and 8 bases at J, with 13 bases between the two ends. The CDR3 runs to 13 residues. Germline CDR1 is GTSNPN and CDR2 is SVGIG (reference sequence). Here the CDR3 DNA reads TGTGCCTGGAGTGTACGTAAGGGCAGGGAAGCTTTCTTT. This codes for CAWSVRKGREAFF.

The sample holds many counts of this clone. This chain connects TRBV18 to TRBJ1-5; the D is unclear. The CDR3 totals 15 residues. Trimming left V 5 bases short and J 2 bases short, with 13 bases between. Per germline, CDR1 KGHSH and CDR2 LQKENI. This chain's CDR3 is CASSSAGTGNQPQHF. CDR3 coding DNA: TGTGCCAGCTCATCAGCGGGCACGGGCAATCAGCCCCAGCATTTT.

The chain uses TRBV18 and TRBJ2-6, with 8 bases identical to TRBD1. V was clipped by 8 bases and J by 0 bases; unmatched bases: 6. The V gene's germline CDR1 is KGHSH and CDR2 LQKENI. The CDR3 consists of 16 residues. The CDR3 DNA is TGTGCCAGCCGCGGACAGGGAGGCTCTGGGGCCAACGTCCTGACTTTC. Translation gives CASRGQGGSGANVLTF.

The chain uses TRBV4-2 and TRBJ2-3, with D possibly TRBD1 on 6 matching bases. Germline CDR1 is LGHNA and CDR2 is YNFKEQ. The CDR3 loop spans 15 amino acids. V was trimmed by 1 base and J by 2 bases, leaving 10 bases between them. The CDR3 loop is CASSQGGGHTDTQYF. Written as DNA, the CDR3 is TGTGCCAGCAGCCAAGGTGGGGGACACACAGATACGCAGTATTTT.

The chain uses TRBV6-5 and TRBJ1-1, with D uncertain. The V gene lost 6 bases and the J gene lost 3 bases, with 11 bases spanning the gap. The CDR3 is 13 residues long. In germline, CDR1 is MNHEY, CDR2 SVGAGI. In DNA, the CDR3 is TGTGCCAGCAGCATTCAGAGAGACACTGAAGCTTTCTTT. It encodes CASSIQRDTEAFF.

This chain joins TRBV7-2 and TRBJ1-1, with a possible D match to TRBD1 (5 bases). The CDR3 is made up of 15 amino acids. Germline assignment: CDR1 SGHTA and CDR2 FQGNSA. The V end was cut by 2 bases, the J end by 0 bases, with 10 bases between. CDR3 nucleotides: TGTGCCAGCAGCTTATTTTCAGGGCTGAACACTGAAGCTTTCTTT. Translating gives CASSLFSGLNTEAFF.

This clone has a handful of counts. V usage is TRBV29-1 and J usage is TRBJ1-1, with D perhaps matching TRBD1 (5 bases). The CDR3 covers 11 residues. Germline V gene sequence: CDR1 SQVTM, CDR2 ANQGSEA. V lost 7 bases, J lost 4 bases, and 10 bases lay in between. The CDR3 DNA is TGCAGCGCAGAGAGGGGCACTGAAGCTTTCTTT. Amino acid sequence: CSAERGTEAFF.

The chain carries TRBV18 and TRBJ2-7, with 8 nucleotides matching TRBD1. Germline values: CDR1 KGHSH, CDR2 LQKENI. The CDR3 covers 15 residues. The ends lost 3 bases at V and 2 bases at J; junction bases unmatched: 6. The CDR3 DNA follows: TGTGCCAGCTCACCCGCCGGGACAGGAGCCTACGAGCAGTACTTC. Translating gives CASSPAGTGAYEQYF.

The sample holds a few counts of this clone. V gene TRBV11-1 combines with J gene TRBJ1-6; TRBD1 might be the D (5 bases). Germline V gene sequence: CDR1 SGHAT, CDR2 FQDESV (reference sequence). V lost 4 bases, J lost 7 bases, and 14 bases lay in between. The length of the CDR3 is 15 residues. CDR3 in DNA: TGTGCCAGCAGCTCGAGACAGTCCCTGAATTCACCCCTCCACTTT. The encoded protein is CASSSRQSLNSPLHF.

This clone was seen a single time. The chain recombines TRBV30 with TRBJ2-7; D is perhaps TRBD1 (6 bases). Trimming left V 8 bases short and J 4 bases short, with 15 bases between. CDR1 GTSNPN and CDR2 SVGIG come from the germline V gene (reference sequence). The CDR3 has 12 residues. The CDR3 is CAVGQRAYEQYF. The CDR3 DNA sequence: TGTGCCGTTGGACAGAGGGCGTACGAGCAGTACTTC. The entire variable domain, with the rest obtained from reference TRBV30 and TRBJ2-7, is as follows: SQTIHQWPATLVQPVGSPLSLECTVEGTSNPNLYWYRQAAGRGLQLLFYSVGIGQISSEVPQNLSASRPQDRQFILSSKKLLLSDSGFYLCAVGQRAYEQYFGPGTRLTVT.

The CDR3, as DNA: TGCAGCGTTAGGAGGGTAGCGGGAGGGCCCTACGAGCAGTACTTC. The encoded protein is CSVRRVAGGPYEQYF. The gene calls are TRBV29-1 and TRBJ2-7; 11 bases fit TRBD2. This CDR3 is built from 15 residues. Trimming at V came to 5 bases and at J to 2 bases, leaving 8 bases not matched to a gene. Germline lookup yields CDR1 SQVTM and CDR2 ANQGSEA.

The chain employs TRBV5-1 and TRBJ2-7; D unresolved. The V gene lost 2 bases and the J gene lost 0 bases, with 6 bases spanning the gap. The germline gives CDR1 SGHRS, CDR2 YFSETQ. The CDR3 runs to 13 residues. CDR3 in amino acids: CASSLQSSYEQYF. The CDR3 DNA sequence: TGCGCCAGCAGCTTACAGAGCTCCTACGAGCAGTACTTC.